The rows below give T cell receptor beta chains drawn from one sample of a study of chemoradiotherapy in HPV16-positive cancers. Here immunoSEQ multiplex PCR was the method, and the copy in TCRdb shows in-frame clones only, minus some. The sample lists fewer than 6,000 clones, more than 60% occurring once. This material consisted of tumor tissue, taken from a patient who underwent chemoradiotherapy. The receptors here all came from a human donor with HPV-associated anogenital cancer. CDR3s include the opening cysteine and the closing phenylalanine or tryptophan. A D gene is named only where the DNA matches it firmly. The listing skips clone size in some rows; elsewhere it reads once, few, many or a size class.

j_call	cdr3_length	v_call	clone_size	d_call	cdr3_nt	cdr3_aa
TRBJ1-2	15	TRBV6-6	.	.	TGTGCCAGCAGCCTGACGACAGGAACTAACTATGGCTACACCTTC	CASSLTTGTNYGYTF
TRBJ1-3	16	TRBV4-2	.	.	TGTGCCAGCAGCCAAGGTATTGGGGCAACTGGAAACACCATATATTTT	CASSQGIGATGNTIYF
TRBJ1-1	13	TRBV9	.	.	TGTGCCAGCAGCGTAGGGGGGGTGGCTGAAGCTTTCTTT	CASSVGGVAEAFF
TRBJ1-2	13	TRBV5-1	few	.	TGCGCCAGCAGCTTAGGAGGGGTGCGCGGCTACACCTTC	CASSLGGVRGYTF
TRBJ1-1	14	TRBV28	.	.	TGTGCCAGCAGTTTAGCCTGGCAGGGGACTGAAGCTTTCTTT	CASSLAWQGTEAFF
TRBJ2-7	14	TRBV6-1	.	TRBD1	TGTGCCAGCAGTCTGCGACAGGGGGCGTGGGAGCAGTACTTC	CASSLRQGAWEQYF
TRBJ2-3	15	TRBV29-1	.	.	TGCAGCGTTGAGGTGCGGGGGCGGGGCACAGATACGCAGTATTTT	CSVEVRGRGTDTQYF
TRBJ2-7	15	TRBV5-1	.	TRBD1	TGCGCCAGCACCCCCGGACAGGACCTATCCTACGAGCAGTACTTC	CASTPGQDLSYEQYF
TRBJ1-2	13	TRBV6-6	.	.	TGTGCCAGCAGACTGGGGGGGGTGCAAGGCTACACCTTC	CASRLGGVQGYTF
TRBJ2-5	14	TRBV29-1	.	.	TGCAGCGTCGCCAGCTCACCCAGCCAAGAGACCCAGTACTTC	CSVASSPSQETQYF
TRBJ1-4	14	TRBV6-5	.	.	TGTGCCAGCAGCCGCGGGGCCTGGAACGAAAAACTGTTTTTT	CASSRGAWNEKLFF
TRBJ1-1	12	TRBV18	.	TRBD1	TGTGCCAGCGGACAGGGAAAGCCTGAAGCTTTCTTT	CASGQGKPEAFF
TRBJ2-3	10	TRBV2	.	.	TGTGCCAGCAAGGCGGGTACGCAGTATTTT	CASKAGTQYF
TRBJ2-2	15	TRBV7-9	once	TRBD1	TGTGCCAGCAGCCTGGGACAGGGTCACACCGGGGAGCTGTTTTTT	CASSLGQGHTGELFF
TRBJ2-1	12	TRBV6-1	.	.	TGTGCCAGCAACGGGGTAGGGAATGAGCAGTTCTTC	CASNGVGNEQFF
TRBJ1-2	15	TRBV19	.	.	TGTGCCAGTACCACAGGGAAAGGGACTAACTATGGCTACACCTTC	CASTTGKGTNYGYTF
TRBJ2-7	13	TRBV5-6	.	.	TGTGCCAGCAGCCCGGACAGTGATCACGAGCAGTACTTC	CASSPDSDHEQYF
TRBJ2-6	15	TRBV19	.	.	TGTGCCAGTAGAAGGGGACATAGTGGGGCCAACGTCCTGACTTTC	CASRRGHSGANVLTF